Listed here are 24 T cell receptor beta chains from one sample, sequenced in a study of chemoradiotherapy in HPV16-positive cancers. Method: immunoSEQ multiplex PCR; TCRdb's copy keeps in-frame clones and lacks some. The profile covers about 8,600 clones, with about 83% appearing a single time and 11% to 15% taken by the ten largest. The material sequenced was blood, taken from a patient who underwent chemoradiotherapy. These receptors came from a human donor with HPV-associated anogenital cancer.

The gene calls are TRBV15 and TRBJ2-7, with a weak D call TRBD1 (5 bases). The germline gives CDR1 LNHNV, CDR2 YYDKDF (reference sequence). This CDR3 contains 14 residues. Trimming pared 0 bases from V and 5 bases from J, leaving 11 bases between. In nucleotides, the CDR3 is TGTGCCACCAGCAGAGATACCCCAGGGAACGAGCAGTACGTC. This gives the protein CATSRDTPGNEQYV.

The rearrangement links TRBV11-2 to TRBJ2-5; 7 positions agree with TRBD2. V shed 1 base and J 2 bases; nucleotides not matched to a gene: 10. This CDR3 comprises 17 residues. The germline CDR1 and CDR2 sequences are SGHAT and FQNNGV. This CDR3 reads CASSLGRGGALQETQYF. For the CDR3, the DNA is TGTGCCAGCAGCTTAGGTCGCGGGGGAGCCCTACAAGAGACCCAGTACTTC.

This CDR3 is CASNGENEQFF. Written as DNA, the CDR3 is TGTGCCAGCAACGGGGAGAATGAGCAGTTCTTC. This chain joins TRBV2 and TRBJ2-1, with D maybe TRBD2 (5 bases). The germline CDR1 and CDR2 sequences are SNHLY and FYNNEI. The length of the CDR3 is 11 residues. Trimming removed 7 bases from V and 7 bases from J, with 8 bases in between.

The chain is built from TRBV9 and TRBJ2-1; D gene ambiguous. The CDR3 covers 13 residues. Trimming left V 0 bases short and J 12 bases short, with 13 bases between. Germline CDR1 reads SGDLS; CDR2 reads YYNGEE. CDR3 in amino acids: CASSVATSLLQFF. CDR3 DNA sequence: TGTGCCAGCAGCGTAGCTACTTCCCTTTTGCAGTTCTTC.

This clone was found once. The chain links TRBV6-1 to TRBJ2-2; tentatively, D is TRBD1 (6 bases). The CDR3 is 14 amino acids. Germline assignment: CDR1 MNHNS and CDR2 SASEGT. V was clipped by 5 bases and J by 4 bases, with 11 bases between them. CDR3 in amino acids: CASSWTVLTGELFF. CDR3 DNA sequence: TGTGCCAGCAGTTGGACAGTACTCACCGGGGAGCTGTTTTTT.

CDR3 sequence reads: CASRQASTGISNQPQHF. CDR3 bases: TGTGCCAGTAGACAAGCCTCTACAGGGATTAGCAATCAGCCCCAGCATTTT. The chain has TRBV19 and TRBJ1-5; weak D call: TRBD1 (6 bases). Germline loops: CDR1 LNHDA, CDR2 SQIVND (reference sequence). CDR3 length equals 17 residues. V was pared by 6 bases and J by 0 bases, with 18 bases between.

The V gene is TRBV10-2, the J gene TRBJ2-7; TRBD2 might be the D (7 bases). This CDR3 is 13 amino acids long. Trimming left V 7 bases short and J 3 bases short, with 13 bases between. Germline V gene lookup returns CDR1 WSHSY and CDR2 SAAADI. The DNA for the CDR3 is TGCGCCAGCACCCTAGGGGGGGGCTACGAGCAGTACTTC. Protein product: CASTLGGGYEQYF.

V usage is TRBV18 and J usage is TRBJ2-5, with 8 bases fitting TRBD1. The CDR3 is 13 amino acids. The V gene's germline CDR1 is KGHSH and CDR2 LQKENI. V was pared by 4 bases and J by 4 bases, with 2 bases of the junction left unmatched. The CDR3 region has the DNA TGTGCCAGCTCACTCGGGACAGGAGAGACCCAGTACTTC. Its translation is CASSLGTGETQYF. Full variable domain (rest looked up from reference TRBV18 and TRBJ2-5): NAGVMQNPRHLVRRRGQEARLRCSPMKGHSHVYWYRQLPEEGLKFMVYLQKENIIDESGMPKERFSAEFPKEGPSILRIQQVVRGDSAAYFCASSLGTGETQYFGPGTRLLVL.

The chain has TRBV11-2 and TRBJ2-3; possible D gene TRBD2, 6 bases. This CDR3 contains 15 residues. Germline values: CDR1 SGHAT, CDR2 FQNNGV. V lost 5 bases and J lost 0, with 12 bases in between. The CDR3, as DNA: TGTGCCAGCAGCCTTAGCGGTTCTAGCACAGATACGCAGTATTTT. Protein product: CASSLSGSSTDTQYF.

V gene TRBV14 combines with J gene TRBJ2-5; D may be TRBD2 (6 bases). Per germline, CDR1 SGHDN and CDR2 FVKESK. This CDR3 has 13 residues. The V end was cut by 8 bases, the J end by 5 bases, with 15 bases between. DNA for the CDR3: TGTGCCAGCTCACCCTTAAGCGGGGAGACCCAGTACTTC. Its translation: CASSPLSGETQYF.

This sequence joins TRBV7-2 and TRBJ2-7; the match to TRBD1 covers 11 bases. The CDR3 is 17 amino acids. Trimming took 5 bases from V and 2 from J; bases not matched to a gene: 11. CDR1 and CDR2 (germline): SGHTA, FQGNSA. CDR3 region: CASSPRPGQGGAYEQYF. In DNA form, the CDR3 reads TGTGCCAGCAGCCCAAGACCGGGACAGGGGGGGGCCTACGAGCAGTACTTC.

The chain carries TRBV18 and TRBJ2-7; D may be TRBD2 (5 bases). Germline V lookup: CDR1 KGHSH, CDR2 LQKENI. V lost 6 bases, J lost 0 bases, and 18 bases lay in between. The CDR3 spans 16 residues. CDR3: CASSPGTLVTSYEQYF. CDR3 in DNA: TGTGCCAGCTCCCCGGGAACCCTCGTAACCTCCTACGAGCAGTACTTC.

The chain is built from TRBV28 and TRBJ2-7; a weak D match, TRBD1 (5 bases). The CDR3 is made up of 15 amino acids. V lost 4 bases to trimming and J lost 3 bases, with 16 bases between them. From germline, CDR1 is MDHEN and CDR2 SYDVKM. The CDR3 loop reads CASSSSGLGIYEQYV. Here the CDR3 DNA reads TGTGCCAGCAGTTCTTCAGGGTTGGGGATCTACGAGCAGTACGTC.

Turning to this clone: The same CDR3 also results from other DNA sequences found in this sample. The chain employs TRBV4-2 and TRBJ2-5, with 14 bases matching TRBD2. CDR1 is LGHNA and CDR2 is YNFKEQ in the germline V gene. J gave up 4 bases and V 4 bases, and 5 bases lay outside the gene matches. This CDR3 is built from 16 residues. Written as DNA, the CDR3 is TGTGCCAGCAGCCTGACTAGCGGGGGGGCACGAGAGACCCAGTACTTC. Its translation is CASSLTSGGARETQYF.

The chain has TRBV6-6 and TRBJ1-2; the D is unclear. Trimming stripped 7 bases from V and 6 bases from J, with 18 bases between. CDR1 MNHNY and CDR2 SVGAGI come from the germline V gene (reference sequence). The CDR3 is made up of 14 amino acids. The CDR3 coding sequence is TGTGCCAGCATCCCTATTCCGGGCGCGCATGGCTACACCTTC. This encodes CASIPIPGAHGYTF.

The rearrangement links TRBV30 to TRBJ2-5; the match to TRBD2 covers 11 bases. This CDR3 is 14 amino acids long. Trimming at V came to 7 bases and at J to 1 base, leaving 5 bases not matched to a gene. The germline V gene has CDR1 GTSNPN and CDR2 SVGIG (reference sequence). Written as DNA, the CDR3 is TGTGCCTTTTTGACTAGCGGGACCCAAGAGACCCAGTACTTC. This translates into CAFLTSGTQETQYF.

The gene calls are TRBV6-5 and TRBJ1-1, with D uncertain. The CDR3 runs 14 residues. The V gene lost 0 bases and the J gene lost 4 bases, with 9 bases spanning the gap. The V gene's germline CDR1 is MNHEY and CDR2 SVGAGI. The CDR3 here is CASSYSAEGTEAFF. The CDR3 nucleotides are TGTGCCAGCAGTTACTCGGCCGAGGGCACTGAAGCTTTCTTT.

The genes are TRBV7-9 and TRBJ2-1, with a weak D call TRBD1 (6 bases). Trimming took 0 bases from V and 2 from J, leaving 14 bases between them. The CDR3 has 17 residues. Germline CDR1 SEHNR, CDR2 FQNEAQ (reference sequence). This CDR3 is CASSLALQGSTYNEQFF. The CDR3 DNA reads TGTGCCAGCAGCTTAGCTCTACAGGGCTCTACCTACAATGAGCAGTTCTTC.

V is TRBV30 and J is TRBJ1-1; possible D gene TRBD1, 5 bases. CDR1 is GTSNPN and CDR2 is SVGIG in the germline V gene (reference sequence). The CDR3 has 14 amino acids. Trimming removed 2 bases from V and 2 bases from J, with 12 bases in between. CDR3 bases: TGTGCCTGGAGTTTGGGGACGGTTAACACTGAAGCTTTCTTT. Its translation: CAWSLGTVNTEAFF.

This CDR3 reads CASSLHSGGRWTQYF. The DNA for the CDR3 is TGTGCCAGCAGCCTGCATAGCGGGGGACGGTGGACCCAGTACTTC. V gene TRBV7-2 combines with J gene TRBJ2-5; TRBD2 matches at 9 bases. The CDR3 runs 15 residues. The V gene's germline CDR1 is SGHTA and CDR2 FQGNSA. V shed 5 bases and J 7 bases; nucleotides not matched to a gene: 11.

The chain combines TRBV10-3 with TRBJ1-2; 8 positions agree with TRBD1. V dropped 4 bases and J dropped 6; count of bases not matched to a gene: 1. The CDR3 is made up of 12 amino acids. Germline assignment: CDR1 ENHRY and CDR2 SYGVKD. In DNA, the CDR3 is TGTGCCATCAGTGGGGGACAGGATGGCTACACCTTC. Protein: CAISGGQDGYTF.

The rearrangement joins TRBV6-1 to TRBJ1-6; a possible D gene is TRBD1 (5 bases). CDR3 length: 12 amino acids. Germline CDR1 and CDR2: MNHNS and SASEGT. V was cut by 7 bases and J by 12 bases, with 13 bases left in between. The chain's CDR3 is CASTLLGGPLHF. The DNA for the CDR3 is TGTGCCAGCACTCTCCTCGGGGGACCCCTCCACTTT.

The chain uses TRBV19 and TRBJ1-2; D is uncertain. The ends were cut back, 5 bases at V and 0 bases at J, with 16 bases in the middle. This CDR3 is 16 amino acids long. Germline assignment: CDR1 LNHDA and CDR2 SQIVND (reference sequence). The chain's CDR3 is CASSSNSAVTNYGYTF. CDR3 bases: TGTGCCAGTAGTTCGAATTCAGCAGTAACTAACTATGGCTACACCTTC.

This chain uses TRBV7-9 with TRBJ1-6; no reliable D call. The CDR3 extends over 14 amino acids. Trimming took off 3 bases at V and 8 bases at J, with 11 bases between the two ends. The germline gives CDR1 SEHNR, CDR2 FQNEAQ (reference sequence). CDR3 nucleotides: TGTGCCAGCAGCTTCGCTCCCCTTGATTCACCCCTCCACTTT. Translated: CASSFAPLDSPLHF.